This T cell receptor (beta chain) was found in a study of shared clonotypes between healthy human individuals. Findings and limits, study-wide: Sharing of clonotypes among donors was expected to vary with sequencing depth. Sharing across four donors was highest in naive CD4 (roughly 5%) and lowest in memory CD8 (approximately 0.4%). Estimated richness values were generally larger in naive subsets than in memory subsets.

When replicate PCRs were run on sorted subsets, they used 200 to 250 ng DNA, some 33,000 T cell genomes. Produced via immunoSEQ multiplex PCR; TCRdb's table is partial and in-frame only. The sample carries about 2 million clones, about 95% recorded once. Turning to this clone: Its specificity is not known. Other DNA sequences within the sample encode an identical CDR3.

Germline assignment: CDR1 MNHEY and CDR2 SMNVEV (reference sequence). The CDR3 has 15 amino acids. The V end lost 4 bases, the J end lost 1 base, and 14 bases lay between the germline ends. The chain employs TRBV27 and TRBJ2-7; perhaps D is TRBD1 or TRBD2 (5 bases each). The receptor comes from a man younger than 35 in good health. Sequencing input: naive CD4+ T cells sorted from blood. Subset defined: CD45RA+ positively selected. CDR3 in amino acids: CASSSGRGRSYEQYF. As DNA, the CDR3 is TGTGCCAGCAGTTCAGGTCGGGGCCGGTCCTACGAGCAGTACTTC.